The 12 T cell receptor beta chains below all came from one sample that was sequenced in a study of cytomegalovirus exposure and HLA in healthy donors (dated by TCRdb to the late 2010s). The method was the immunoSEQ multiplex PCR assay. The multiplex PCR relied on a mix of 60 forward primers for TCR Vbeta segments and 13 reverse primers for TCR Jbeta segments. The immuneACCESS repertoire file appears here via TCRdb, limited to in-frame rearrangements. These files lack a portion of the clones; in checked studies, under half of the deficit traces to unresolved V genes, and the cause of the others is not known. The sample yields approximately 210,000 clones; around 79% were counted once. Of the sample, about 1.4% falls within the top ten clones. Source material: PBMCs. All receptors come from a woman between 45 and 65 years old in good health and CMV-seronegative.

The table lists this clone with a few counts. The V call is TRBV5-4, the J call TRBJ1-2, with D unresolved. Germline V gives CDR1 SGHNT, CDR2 YYREEE (reference sequence). This CDR3 contains 14 residues. Deletions cut 0 bases from V and 2 bases from J, with 8 bases between. The chain's CDR3 is CASSLVGRNYGYTF. For the CDR3, the DNA is TGTGCCAGCAGCTTGGTAGGCAGGAACTATGGCTACACCTTC.

The V call is TRBV7-2, the J call TRBJ2-7; TRBD1 matches at 7 bases. V was pared by 3 bases and J by 2 bases, with 1 base of the junction left unmatched. Per germline, CDR1 SGHTA and CDR2 FQGNSA. The CDR3 spans 13 residues. The CDR3: CASSLTGTYEQYF. The CDR3 bases are TGTGCCAGCAGCTTGACAGGGACCTACGAGCAGTACTTC.

This chain links TRBV9 with TRBJ1-2, with D uncertain. V shed 4 bases and J shed 0 bases, with 16 bases lying between them. Germline V gene sequence: CDR1 SGDLS, CDR2 YYNGEE. CDR3 length: 16 residues. The CDR3 sequence is CASSLGEGTPNYGYTF. The CDR3 DNA reads TGTGCCAGCAGCCTCGGGGAGGGAACCCCTAACTATGGCTACACCTTC.

This clone showed up just a few times. This chain uses TRBV2 with TRBJ2-1, with a weak D call TRBD1 (6 bases). Germline V lookup: CDR1 SNHLY, CDR2 FYNNEI. V shed 4 bases and J shed 6 bases, with 10 bases lying between them. CDR3 length: 13 residues. The DNA of the CDR3 is TGTGCCAGCAGTGTCTTACAGGGCAATGAGCAGTTCTTC. Protein sequence: CASSVLQGNEQFF.

The V gene is TRBV5-4, the J gene TRBJ2-5; 9 bases fit TRBD2. The CDR3 consists of 17 residues. J lost 5 bases, V lost 0 bases, and 11 bases had no gene match. Germline values: CDR1 SGHNT, CDR2 YYREEE (reference sequence). The CDR3 sequence: CASSLEWGRGGEETQYF. Here the CDR3 DNA reads TGTGCCAGCAGCTTGGAATGGGGGCGGGGGGGGGAGGAGACCCAGTACTTC.

Of note for this clone: A junction end diverges from the germline sequence, so it may reflect a read error. This sequence joins TRBV6-5 and TRBJ2-3, with TRBD1 matching 8 bases. Germline V lookup: CDR1 MNHEY, CDR2 SVGAGI. This CDR3 has 16 residues. The CDR3, as DNA: TGTGCCAGCAGTTACCGGACAGGGTTGGGCACAGATATGCAGTATTTT. Translating gives CASSYRTGLGTDMQYF.

V gene TRBV27 combines with J gene TRBJ2-7; possible D gene TRBD1, 5 bases. CDR1 MNHEY and CDR2 SMNVEV come from the germline V gene (reference sequence). There are 13 residues in the CDR3. V was shortened by 6 bases and J by 7 bases, with 16 bases between the two germline ends. The CDR3 here is CASRNQGSGEQYF. In DNA, the CDR3 is TGTGCCAGCAGGAACCAGGGATCCGGAGAGCAGTACTTC.

This chain links TRBV5-8 with TRBJ1-2; possible D gene TRBD1, 5 bases. The CDR3 loop spans 15 amino acids. The V gene's germline CDR1 is SGHTS and CDR2 YDEGEE. V lost 0 bases, J lost 7 bases, and 16 bases lay in between. The CDR3 DNA reads TGTGCCAGCAGCTTGGCCGGGGGGACTCCCTTTGGCTACACCTTC. It specifies CASSLAGGTPFGYTF.

The sample holds a few counts of this clone. This rearrangement joins TRBV7-2 to TRBJ2-7; D gene unclear. Germline V gene lookup returns CDR1 SGHTA and CDR2 FQGNSA. Deletions cut 3 bases from V and 6 bases from J, with 12 bases between. The CDR3 is 13 residues long. The CDR3 DNA is TGTGCCAGCAGCTTCTCTTCCACTGGCGAGCAGTACTTC. Its protein is CASSFSSTGEQYF.

The rearrangement uses TRBV28 and TRBJ2-5; 11 bases are shared with TRBD1. This CDR3 comprises 20 residues. The germline V gene has CDR1 MDHEN and CDR2 SYDVKM. After removal of 5 bases from V and 4 bases from J, the junction contained 21 bases not matched to a gene. The CDR3 reads CASSPMVGQGGRGSGETQYF. The DNA for the CDR3 is TGTGCCAGCAGTCCAATGGTGGGACAGGGGGGTCGAGGGAGCGGAGAGACCCAGTACTTC.

The chain has TRBV7-2 and TRBJ2-5; 10 nucleotides match TRBD2. J lost 5 bases, V lost 6 bases, and 6 bases had no gene match. Germline CDR1 and CDR2: SGHTA and FQGNSA. This CDR3 is 14 amino acids long. The DNA for the CDR3 is TGTGCCAGCAGACCCGGGACTAGCGTGGAGACCCAGTACTTC. Translation gives CASRPGTSVETQYF.

The rearrangement uses TRBV11-2 and TRBJ1-4; TRBD1 matches at 12 bases. Germline CDR1 SGHAT, CDR2 FQNNGV. Trimming removed 5 bases from V and 5 bases from J; junction bases left unmatched: 3. The CDR3 consists of 15 residues. DNA of the CDR3: TGTGCCAGCAGCCCCGGGACAGGGGGCAATGAAAAACTGTTTTTT. This encodes CASSPGTGGNEKLFF.